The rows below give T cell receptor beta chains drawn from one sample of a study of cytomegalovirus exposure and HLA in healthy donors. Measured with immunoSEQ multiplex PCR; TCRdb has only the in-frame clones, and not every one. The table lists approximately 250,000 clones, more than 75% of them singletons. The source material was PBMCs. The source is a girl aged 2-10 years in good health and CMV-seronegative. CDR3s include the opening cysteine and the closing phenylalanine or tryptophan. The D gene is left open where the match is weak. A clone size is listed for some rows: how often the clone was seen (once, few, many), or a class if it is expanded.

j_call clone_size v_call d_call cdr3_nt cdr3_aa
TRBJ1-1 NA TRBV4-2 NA TGTGCCAGCAGCCAAGTCAGACTCTCGAACACTGAAGCTTTCTTT CASSQVRLSNTEAFF
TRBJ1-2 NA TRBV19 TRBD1 TGTGCCAGTAGTCCCGAGGACAGGCGTAACTATGGCTACACCTTC CASSPEDRRNYGYTF
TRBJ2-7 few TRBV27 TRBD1 TGTGCCAGCAGTGCCGGGACAGGGGGCTACGAGCAGTACTTC CASSAGTGGYEQYF
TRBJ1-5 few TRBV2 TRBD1 TGTGCCAGCAGTCCGGGACAGGGATCTCAGCCCCAGCATTTT CASSPGQGSQPQHF
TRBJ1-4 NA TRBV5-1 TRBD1 TGCGCCAGCAGCAGGAACAGGGGTGATGAAAAACTGTTTTTT CASSRNRGDEKLFF
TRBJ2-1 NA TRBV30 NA TGTGCCTGGGCCAAGAGAGGTGAGCAGTTCTTC CAWAKRGEQFF
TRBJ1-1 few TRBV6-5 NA TGTGCCAGCAGTTACCGCAGGGAAGCTTTCTTT CASSYRREAFF
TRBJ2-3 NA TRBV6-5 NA TGTGCCAGCCGCAGTTATTCCAGGGTCACAGATACGCAGTATTTT CASRSYSRVTDTQYF
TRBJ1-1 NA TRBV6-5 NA TGTGCCAGCAGAGACACCACTGAAGCTTTCTTT CASRDTTEAFF
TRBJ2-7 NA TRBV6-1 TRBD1 TGTGCCAGCAGTATAGGGACAGGATCCCCCTACGAGCAGTACTTC CASSIGTGSPYEQYF
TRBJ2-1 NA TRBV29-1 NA TGCAGCGTTGGCAGGGGACGGAATGAGCAGTTCTTC CSVGRGRNEQFF
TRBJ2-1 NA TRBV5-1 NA TGCGCCAGCAGCTTGCTCCCCTCTTGGCAGTTCTTC CASSLLPSWQFF
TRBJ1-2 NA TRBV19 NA TGTGCCACTAAGTTCGGCCAGGGATCTAACTATGGCTACACCTTC CATKFGQGSNYGYTF
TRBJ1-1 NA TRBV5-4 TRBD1 TGTGCCAGCAGCCTGGACGGGACAGGGGCCACTGAAGCTTTCTTT CASSLDGTGATEAFF
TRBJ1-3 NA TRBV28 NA TGTGCCAGCAGTTTAGGGCAGGGCGGAAACACCATATATTTT CASSLGQGGNTIYF
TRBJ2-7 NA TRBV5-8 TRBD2 TGTGCCAGCAGCGCCCGAACTAGCGGTCGAACCTACGAGCAGTACTTC CASSARTSGRTYEQYF
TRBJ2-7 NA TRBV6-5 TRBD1 TGTGCCAGCGGGACAGGGGGGCGTTTCTACGAGCAGTACTTC CASGTGGRFYEQYF
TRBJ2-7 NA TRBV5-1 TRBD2 TGCGCCAGCGCTTGGGGACTAGCGGGGGTCGAGCAGTACTTC CASAWGLAGVEQYF
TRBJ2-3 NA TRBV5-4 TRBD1 TGTGCCAGCAGCTTGGGACAGGGGGCAGATACGCAGTATTTT CASSLGQGADTQYF
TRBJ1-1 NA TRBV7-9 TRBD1 TGTGCCAGCAGCTTAATGCAGGGGGCTGAAGCTTTCTTT CASSLMQGAEAFF
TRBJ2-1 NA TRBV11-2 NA TGTGCCAGCAGCCCACTGGCGGGAAGCTCCTACAATGAGCAGTTCTTC CASSPLAGSSYNEQFF
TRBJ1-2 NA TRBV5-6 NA TGTGCCAGCAGCTTGGCCGGGAGCTATGGCTACACCTTC CASSLAGSYGYTF
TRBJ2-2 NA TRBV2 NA TGTGCCAGCAGTGTCCGAGACAAGAACACCGGGGAGCTGTTTTTT CASSVRDKNTGELFF
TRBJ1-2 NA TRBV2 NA TGTGCCAGCCTCCTAGTTTGGAACTATGGCTACACCTTC CASLLVWNYGYTF
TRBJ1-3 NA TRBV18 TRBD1 TGTGCCAGCTCACCCAGTGGACAGGGGGATACTGGAAACACCATATATTTT CASSPSGQGDTGNTIYF
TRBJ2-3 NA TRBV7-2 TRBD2 TGTGCCAGCAGCTTACCGCTAGCGGAAGATACGCAGTATTTT CASSLPLAEDTQYF
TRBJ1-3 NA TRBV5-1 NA TGCGCCAGCAGCTTGGTAGCAGGGGTAGGAAACACCATATATTTT CASSLVAGVGNTIYF
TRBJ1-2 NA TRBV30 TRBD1 TGTGCCTGGAGTGTACTCCGGGACAGCCTCAAAGCTGGCTACACCTTC CAWSVLRDSLKAGYTF
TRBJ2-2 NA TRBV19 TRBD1 TGTGCCAGTAGGCTAACAGGGGCGAACACCGGGGAGCTGTTTTTT CASRLTGANTGELFF
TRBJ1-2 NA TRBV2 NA TGTGCCAGCAGTGCAGGGTATTCGGGGGGGTATGGCTACACCTTC CASSAGYSGGYGYTF
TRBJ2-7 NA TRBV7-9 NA TGTGCCAGCAGCTTAATGGCTCCCTACGAGCAGTACTTC CASSLMAPYEQYF
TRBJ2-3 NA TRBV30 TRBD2 TGTGCCTGGAGTGTAAACGGGGGGGTTGTTGGGCAGTATTTT CAWSVNGGVVGQYF
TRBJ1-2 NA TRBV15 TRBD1 TGTGCCACCAGCGTTGGACAGGGCGCTGGCTACACCTTC CATSVGQGAGYTF
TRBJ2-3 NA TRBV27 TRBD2 TGTGCCAGCTGGGGGGTGGGACTAGCGGTGAAAGATACGCAGTATTTT CASWGVGLAVKDTQYF
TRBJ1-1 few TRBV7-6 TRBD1 TGTGCCAGCAGCAAGGACAGGGGAAAGGTAGCTTTCTTT CASSKDRGKVAFF
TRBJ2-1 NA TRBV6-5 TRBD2 TGTGCCAGCTCCTCCGGACTAGCGGGGGGGCAGTTCTTC CASSSGLAGGQFF
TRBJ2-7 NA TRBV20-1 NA TGCAGTGGCAACAGGGTCTACGAGCAGTACTTC CSGNRVYEQYF
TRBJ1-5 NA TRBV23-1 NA TGCGCCAGCAGTCAATCCCGAAGCGATAGCAATCAGCCCCAGCATTTT CASSQSRSDSNQPQHF
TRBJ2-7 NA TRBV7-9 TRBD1 TGTTCCAGCAGCTTAGCTCCGGGACAGGAATTGGGCGAGCAGTACTTC CSSSLAPGQELGEQYF
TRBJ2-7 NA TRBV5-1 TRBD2 TGCGCCAGCAGCTTGGAGCCTAGCGGGGGTCTGTACGAGCAGTACTTC CASSLEPSGGLYEQYF
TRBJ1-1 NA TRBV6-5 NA TGTGCCAGCAGTAAGACAGTCCAATCGATCACTGAAGCTTTCTTT CASSKTVQSITEAFF
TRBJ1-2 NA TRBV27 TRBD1 TGTGCCAGCAGGGGGGACAGTCGAACCTATGGCTACACCTTC CASRGDSRTYGYTF
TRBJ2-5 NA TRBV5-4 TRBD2 TGTGCCAGCAGCAGGGGACTAGCGGGAGGCCTACAGACCCAGTACTTC CASSRGLAGGLQTQYF
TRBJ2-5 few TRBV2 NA TGTGCCAGCCTCCCTCACACGGGGGGCCTCGGGGAGACCCAGTACTTC CASLPHTGGLGETQYF